The 32 T cell receptor beta chains below come from one sample, sequenced in a study of CD8+ T cells in alopecia areata. RNA extraction was followed by reverse transcription into cDNA, which acted as the sequencing template. TCRdb keeps only in-frame clones here, not all; method: immunoSEQ multiplex PCR. The data show about 170,000 clones, with roughly 70% seen just once and around 10% held by the top ten. Sequences were derived from CD8+ T cells sorted from blood, sampled at week 0. These receptors came from a human donor with alopecia areata.

V is TRBV4-2 and J is TRBJ2-1, with 7 bases aligning to TRBD1. There are 14 residues in the CDR3. V was pared by 3 bases and J by 3 bases, with 2 bases of the junction left unmatched. Germline values: CDR1 LGHNA, CDR2 YNFKEQ. This chain's CDR3 is CASSHGTDYNEQFF. CDR3 nucleotide sequence: TGTGCCAGCAGCCATGGGACAGACTACAATGAGCAGTTCTTC.

This chain links TRBV6-1 with TRBJ2-7; perhaps D is TRBD1 or TRBD2 (6 bases each). The length of the CDR3 is 15 residues. Germline values: CDR1 MNHNS, CDR2 SASEGT. V lost 1 base and J 4 bases, leaving 14 bases between the germline ends. CDR3 DNA: TGTGCCAGCAGTGAAGTAAACACAGGGAGGTACGAGCAGTACTTC. It translates to CASSEVNTGRYEQYF.

The rearrangement joins TRBV25-1 to TRBJ2-1, with TRBD1 matching 11 bases. This CDR3 comprises 13 residues. From germline, CDR1 is MGHDK and CDR2 SYGVNS. Unmatched junction bases numbered 6, after V lost 10 bases and J lost 7 bases. The CDR3 sequence is CATSGTGGNEQFF. The CDR3 nucleotides read TGTGCCACCTCCGGGACAGGGGGAAATGAGCAGTTCTTC.

This sequence joins TRBV2 and TRBJ2-5, with D perhaps TRBD1 (5 bases). V lost 3 bases, J lost 4 bases, and 9 bases lay in between. The CDR3 contains 13 residues. Germline CDR1 and CDR2: SNHLY and FYNNEI. The CDR3 loop is CASSDYRLETQYF. CDR3 sequence (DNA): TGTGCCAGCAGTGATTACAGGCTAGAGACCCAGTACTTC. The whole variable domain, filled in from reference TRBV2 and TRBJ2-5, reads EPEVTQTPSHQVTQMGQEVILRCVPISNHLYFYWYRQILGQKVEFLVSFYNNEISEKSEIFDDQFSVERPDGSNFTLKIRSTKLEDSAMYFCASSDYRLETQYFGPGTRLLVL.

This clone was seen a few times. V and J are TRBV29-1 and TRBJ1-1; D gene ambiguous. V dropped 3 bases and J dropped 5 bases, with 7 bases sitting between them. The CDR3 totals 11 residues. Germline CDR1 is SQVTM and CDR2 is ANQGSEA. The CDR3 is CSVEVGTEAFF. As DNA, the CDR3 is TGCAGCGTTGAGGTGGGAACTGAAGCTTTCTTT.

The gene calls are TRBV5-1 and TRBJ2-1; 7 nucleotides match TRBD2. The CDR3 runs to 16 residues. CDR1 and CDR2 from the germline V gene are SGHRS and YFSETQ. V lost 2 bases, J lost 2 bases, and 7 bases stayed unmatched. The CDR3 nucleotides are TGCGCCAGCAGCTTCCGGACGGGGGGAGCCTACAATGAGCAGTTCTTC. It yields the protein CASSFRTGGAYNEQFF.

The genes are TRBV6-5 and TRBJ2-5, with a possible D match to TRBD2 (5 bases). The germline V gene encodes CDR1 MNHEY and CDR2 SVGAGI. CDR3 length equals 16 residues. Trimming left V 0 bases short and J 5 bases short, with 16 bases between. CDR3 DNA: TGTGCCAGCAGTTACTCGCCGCTAGTGGGGAGCGAGACCCAGTACTTC. This sequence encodes CASSYSPLVGSETQYF.

The J gene is TRBJ1-1, the V gene TRBV7-6; D unclear. The V and J ends lost 9 bases and 2 bases respectively, with 16 bases between them. This CDR3 is 14 amino acids long. Germline loops: CDR1 SGHVS, CDR2 FNYEAQ. In DNA, the CDR3 is TGTGCCAGTATTCCTTCGGGCTTAAACACTGAAGCTTTCTTT. The encoded protein is CASIPSGLNTEAFF.

The rearrangement links TRBV14 to TRBJ2-7; D gene uncertain. Between the trimmed V and J ends, which lost 1 base and 9 bases, there was a span of 10 bases. Looked up from germline, CDR1 is SGHDN and CDR2 is FVKESK. This CDR3 spans 12 amino acids. CDR3 protein: CASSQGGVGQYF. The CDR3 DNA reads as TGTGCCAGCAGCCAAGGGGGTGTTGGGCAGTACTTC. The complete variable domain, with remaining parts taken from reference TRBV14 and TRBJ2-7, reads EAGVTQFPSHSVIEKGQTVTLRCDPISGHDNLYWYRRVMGKEIKFLLHFVKESKQDESGMPNNRFLAERTGGTYSTLKVQPAELEDSGVYFCASSQGGVGQYFGPGTRLTVT.

This chain uses TRBV6-6 with TRBJ2-5, with 12 bases identical to TRBD2. Germline lookup yields CDR1 MNHNY and CDR2 SVGAGI (reference sequence). The CDR3 is made up of 15 amino acids. V was clipped by 0 bases and J by 5 bases; unmatched bases: 1. The CDR3 loop is CASSYSGTSGETQYF. CDR3 sequence (DNA): TGTGCCAGCAGTTACTCCGGGACTAGCGGGGAGACCCAGTACTTC.

The CDR3 is CSANSQGESTF. In DNA form, the CDR3 reads TGCAGTGCCAATAGTCAAGGAGAAAGCACCTTC. The rearrangement links TRBV20-1 to TRBJ1-2; no definite D call. Germline V gives CDR1 DFQATT, CDR2 SNEGSKA (reference sequence). CDR3 length: 11 residues. V was trimmed by 6 bases and J by 13 bases, leaving 18 bases between them.

The chain is built from TRBV19 and TRBJ1-1, with D tentatively TRBD1 (5 bases). This CDR3 spans 13 amino acids. V lost 3 bases and J lost 5, with 10 bases in between. CDR1 is LNHDA, CDR2 SQIVND, per germline (reference sequence). The DNA of the CDR3 is TGTGCCAGTAGTATCAGGGAGTGGACTGAAGCTTTCTTT. This encodes CASSIREWTEAFF.

This clone was detected only once. The chain links TRBV4-1 to TRBJ2-7, with 7 bases matching TRBD1. The CDR3 has 14 amino acids. The germline gives CDR1 MGHRA, CDR2 YSYEKL. The V and J ends lost 1 base and 13 bases, in that order; junction bases with no gene match: 13. CDR3 DNA: TGCGCCAGCAGCCAAGTCGGAACAAGGGGGCTGCCTTACTTC. As protein: CASSQVGTRGLPYF.

This rearrangement joins TRBV4-1 to TRBJ2-5, with TRBD1 matching over 10 bases. This CDR3 has 16 amino acids. The J segment lost 1 base and the V segment lost 0 bases, leaving 2 bases of the junction unmatched. Germline V lookup: CDR1 MGHRA, CDR2 YSYEKL. The DNA of the CDR3 is TGCGCCAGCAGCCAAGAATGGACAGGGGGCCAAGAGACCCAGTACTTC. As protein: CASSQEWTGGQETQYF.

This clone was observed a few times. V gene TRBV12-5 combines with J gene TRBJ1-5, with TRBD1 as a possible D gene (5 bases). The ends were cut back, 9 bases at V and 4 bases at J, with 16 bases in the middle. Germline V CDR1 and CDR2: LGHNT, FRNRAP. This CDR3 contains 14 residues. The DNA of the CDR3 is TGTGCTAGCGGGGACCCCGATGGTAATCAGCCCCAGCATTTT. Translating gives CASGDPDGNQPQHF.

The chain joins TRBV5-1 to TRBJ2-2; no firm D call. V was clipped by 3 bases and J by 8 bases, with 11 bases between them. In germline, CDR1 is SGHRS, CDR2 YFSETQ. The length of the CDR3 is 13 residues. The CDR3 DNA reads as TGCGCCAGCAGCTGGGTAGGAGCTGGGGAGCTGTTTTTT. Translation: CASSWVGAGELFF.

This rearrangement joins TRBV6-1 to TRBJ1-5; D is ambiguous. Germline values: CDR1 MNHNS, CDR2 SASEGT. Trimming removed 4 bases at V and 3 bases at J, with 10 bases between. The CDR3 contains 14 residues. The chain's CDR3 is CASSGADNNQPQHF. DNA for the CDR3: TGTGCCAGCAGTGGAGCCGATAACAATCAGCCCCAGCATTTT.

CDR3: CASSLSDPHQPQHF. The CDR3 DNA follows: TGTGCCAGCAGCTTGTCAGACCCCCATCAGCCCCAGCATTTT. J is TRBJ1-5 and V is TRBV7-9, with unresolved D. Looked up from germline, CDR1 is SEHNR and CDR2 is FQNEAQ (reference sequence). V gave up 3 bases and J gave up 5 bases, with 11 bases separating them. This CDR3 has 14 amino acids.

This clone was detected once. This chain uses TRBV5-6 with TRBJ1-1; D is undetermined. The CDR3 spans 13 residues. Germline loops: CDR1 SGHDT, CDR2 YYEEEE. V was cut by 0 bases and J by 1 base, with 4 bases left in between. CDR3 loop: CASSLAANTEAFF. For the CDR3, the DNA is TGTGCCAGCAGCTTGGCGGCGAACACTGAAGCTTTCTTT.

The chain combines TRBV7-2 with TRBJ2-3, with D possibly matching TRBD2 (5 bases). This CDR3 is 12 amino acids long. V was clipped by 5 bases and J by 8 bases, with 11 bases between them. Per germline, CDR1 SGHTA and CDR2 FQGNSA. This CDR3 is CASSPSGTTQYF. DNA of the CDR3: TGTGCCAGCAGCCCATCGGGAACTACGCAGTATTTT. The complete variable domain, with remaining parts taken from reference TRBV7-2 and TRBJ2-3, reads GAGVSQSPSNKVTEKGKDVELRCDPISGHTALYWYRQSLGQGLEFLIYFQGNSAPDKSGLPSDRFSAERTGGSVSTLTIQRTQQEDSAVYLCASSPSGTTQYFGPGTRLTVL.

The chain carries TRBV5-4 and TRBJ2-5, with 11 bases lining up with TRBD2. Trimming at V came to 0 bases and at J to 0 bases, leaving 7 bases not matched to a gene. The germline V gene has CDR1 SGHNT and CDR2 YYREEE (reference sequence). The CDR3 has 18 residues. The CDR3: CASSLESSGGLYQETQYF. The CDR3 bases are TGTGCCAGCAGCTTGGAGTCTAGCGGGGGGCTGTACCAAGAGACCCAGTACTTC. Looking up the rest from reference TRBV5-4 and TRBJ2-5 gives the full variable domain: ETGVTQSPTHLIKTRGQQVTLRCSSQSGHNTVSWYQQALGQGPQFIFQYYREEENGRGNFPPRFSGLQFPNYSSELNVNALELDDSALYLCASSLESSGGLYQETQYFGPGTRLLVL.

The chain couples TRBV29-1 to TRBJ1-1, with D perhaps matching TRBD1 (5 bases). V lost 4 bases to trimming and J lost 1 base, with 16 bases between them. CDR1 and CDR2 (germline): SQVTM, ANQGSEA. The CDR3 spans 15 residues. As DNA, the CDR3 is TGCAGCGTTGCCGGGACTGTCAATTCGAACACTGAAGCTTTCTTT. It translates to CSVAGTVNSNTEAFF.

The gene calls are TRBV4-1 and TRBJ2-7; D may match TRBD1 or TRBD2 (5 bases each). With 3 bases removed from V and 4 bases from J, the gap between germline ends came to 19 bases. This CDR3 region has 16 residues. CDR1 and CDR2 from the germline V gene are MGHRA and YSYEKL. The CDR3 here is CASSQLGTDRRYEQYF. The CDR3 nucleotides are TGCGCCAGCAGCCAGCTTGGGACGGACCGCAGGTACGAGCAGTACTTC.

The chain links TRBV14 to TRBJ1-1; D may be TRBD1 (5 bases). The CDR3 consists of 14 residues. V lost 4 bases and J lost 4, with 13 bases in between. Germline CDR1 SGHDN, CDR2 FVKESK. CDR3 loop: CASSRGVSVTEAFF. The DNA for the CDR3 is TGTGCCAGCAGCCGAGGGGTGTCGGTCACTGAAGCTTTCTTT.

The chain joins TRBV20-1 to TRBJ2-1; D is perhaps TRBD1 (6 bases). V shed 5 bases and J shed 10 bases, with 9 bases lying between them. From germline, CDR1 is DFQATT and CDR2 SNEGSKA (reference sequence). The length of the CDR3 is 10 residues. In nucleotides, the CDR3 is TGCAGTGCTGGTACAGGGGAGCAGTTCTTC. This gives the protein CSAGTGEQFF.

The chain has TRBV5-6 and TRBJ2-4; D call uncertain. The V gene's germline CDR1 is SGHDT and CDR2 YYEEEE. The V end lost 1 base, the J end lost 3 bases, and 8 bases lay between the germline ends. This CDR3 region has 14 residues. The CDR3 sequence: CASSLRVGKNIQYF. CDR3 DNA sequence: TGTGCCAGCAGCTTGAGGGTTGGCAAAAACATTCAGTACTTC.

The V gene is TRBV29-1, the J gene TRBJ2-7; tentative D call: TRBD1 (6 bases). This CDR3 has 12 amino acids. Looked up from germline, CDR1 is SQVTM and CDR2 is ANQGSEA. V was shortened by 2 bases and J by 3 bases, with 8 bases between the two germline ends. The CDR3 here is CSVEIQGYEQYF. The CDR3 DNA reads TGCAGCGTTGAAATACAGGGCTACGAGCAGTACTTC.

This clone appeared many times. The chain recombines TRBV10-1 with TRBJ1-6; 12 bases are shared with TRBD1. The CDR3 extends over 16 amino acids. Germline values: CDR1 WNHNN, CDR2 SYGVQD (reference sequence). Germline trimming cut 3 bases from V and 10 bases from J; bases unmatched to any gene: 7. The CDR3 bases are TGCGCCAGCAGTGAAGGGACAGGGGGCAAAGGATCACCCCTCCACTTT. Protein: CASSEGTGGKGSPLHF.

This chain joins TRBV7-2 and TRBJ2-7; 8 bases are a match to TRBD1. Germline CDR1 is SGHTA and CDR2 is FQGNSA. The CDR3 loop spans 15 amino acids. V was pared by 3 bases and J by 2 bases, with 6 bases of the junction left unmatched. This chain's CDR3 is CASSFGGTGTYEQYF. CDR3 coding DNA: TGTGCCAGCAGCTTTGGGGGGACAGGTACCTACGAGCAGTACTTC. Complete variable domain (other parts from reference TRBV7-2 and TRBJ2-7): GAGVSQSPSNKVTEKGKDVELRCDPISGHTALYWYRQSLGQGLEFLIYFQGNSAPDKSGLPSDRFSAERTGGSVSTLTIQRTQQEDSAVYLCASSFGGTGTYEQYFGPGTRLTVT.

J is TRBJ2-2 and V is TRBV7-9, with no clear D. CDR3 size: 12 residues. V was shortened by 1 base and J by 9 bases, with 6 bases between the two germline ends. The germline V gene has CDR1 SEHNR and CDR2 FQNEAQ (reference sequence). CDR3 coding DNA: TGTGCCAGCAGCTTAGAGGGCCGGGAGCTGTTTTTT. This sequence encodes CASSLEGRELFF.

This rearrangement joins TRBV5-1 to TRBJ1-5, with no clear D. Germline CDR1 is SGHRS and CDR2 is YFSETQ. The CDR3 contains 13 residues. V was pared by 0 bases and J by 3 bases, with 4 bases between. CDR3 in amino acids: CASSLGTNQPQHF. CDR3 DNA: TGCGCCAGCAGCTTGGGAACCAATCAGCCCCAGCATTTT.

The CDR3 loop is CASSQAGQPNTEAFF. CDR3 coding DNA: TGCGCCAGCAGCCAAGCGGGACAGCCGAACACTGAAGCTTTCTTT. V gene TRBV4-1 combines with J gene TRBJ1-1, with TRBD1 identical over 7 bases. CDR3 length equals 15 residues. Losses at the gene ends were 1 base for V and 1 base for J; bases not matched to a gene: 3. The germline CDR1 and CDR2 sequences are MGHRA and YSYEKL.